This TCR beta chain came from a study of T cell responses to AZD1222 COVID-19 vaccine. Generated by immunoSEQ multiplex PCR, the TCRdb table keeps only in-frame clones and is missing some. The data contain approximately 70,000 clones, around 87% of them singletons. Germline-derived CDR1 and CDR2 are SGHNT and YENEEA. V was clipped by 4 bases and J by 1 base; unmatched bases: 7. The CDR3 length is 16 residues. The rearrangement uses TRBV11-3 and TRBJ2-3; 8 nucleotides match TRBD1. The TCR originated in an adult in good health. The input for sequencing was peripheral blood, taken on day 0 of AZD1222 vaccination. CDR3 loop: CASSSGLDRGTDTQYF. Here the CDR3 DNA reads TGTGCCAGCAGCTCGGGACTGGACAGGGGCACAGATACGCAGTATTTT.